These 9 T cell receptor beta chains came from one sample sequenced in a study of neurological immune-mediated disorders. Time point specified: longitudinal time-point 2. TCRdb analysed the 5' RACE reads with MiXCR anew, one entry per CDR3 protein. The sample lists some 48,000 distinct CDR3 sequences; about an eighth were seen once. Source material: PBMCs. All receptors derive from a male donor with HTLV-1-associated myelopathy (HAM/TSP).

This clonotype was counted at least ten times. The rearrangement joins TRBV10-3 to TRBJ2-1; the D call may be TRBD1 or TRBD2 (6 bases each). The germline gives CDR1 ENHRY, CDR2 SYGVKD. V lost 8 bases, J lost 5 bases, and 10 bases lay in between. The CDR3 sequence is 12 residues long. The CDR3 nucleotides are TGTGCCATCCGGGGGCTGGACAATGAGCAGTTCTTC. Protein product: CAIRGLDNEQFF.

This clonotype was observed many times. The V and J genes are TRBV10-3 and TRBJ1-1; D is ambiguous. V was trimmed by 7 bases and J by 0 bases, leaving 9 bases between them. Per germline, CDR1 ENHRY and CDR2 SYGVKD. This CDR3 contains 13 residues. The CDR3 bases are TGTGCCATCAAGGAGACTTTGAACACTGAAGCTTTCTTT. Protein: CAIKETLNTEAFF.

Ten or more counts support this clonotype. The rearrangement joins TRBV7-2 to TRBJ2-1; 7 positions match TRBD1. CDR1 and CDR2 from the germline V gene are SGHTA and FQGNSA. Trimming removed 6 bases from V and 7 bases from J; junction bases left unmatched: 6. The CDR3 has 13 residues. The CDR3 DNA reads TGTGCCAGCAGGCCGGACAGGCTGAATGAGCAGTTCTTC. Amino acid sequence: CASRPDRLNEQFF.

There are many counts of this clonotype. This rearrangement joins TRBV6-1 to TRBJ2-7, with a weak D call TRBD1 (5 bases). The V gene lost 7 bases and the J gene lost 1 base, with 11 bases spanning the gap. The CDR3 spans 13 residues. Germline loops: CDR1 MNHNS, CDR2 SASEGT. CDR3 protein: CASKRTSSYEQYF. CDR3 nucleotide sequence: TGTGCCAGCAAGAGGACATCATCCTACGAGCAGTACTTC.

With respect to this clonotype: One junction end does not reproduce the germline sequence, and a read error may be involved. This chain connects TRBV20-1 to TRBJ2-1; the D call may be TRBD1 or TRBD2 (5 bases each). CDR1 is DFQATT and CDR2 is SNEGSKA in the germline V gene (reference sequence). The CDR3 consists of 15 residues. The DNA of the CDR3 is TGCGGTGCTCGACCCCGGGACCACAAGTACAATGAGCAGTTCTTC. Its protein product is CGARPRDHKYNEQFF.

The chain couples TRBV5-6 to TRBJ2-3; D gene ambiguous. Germline V lookup: CDR1 SGHDT, CDR2 YYEEEE. V dropped 9 bases and J dropped 0 bases, with 17 bases sitting between them. This CDR3 is 15 amino acids long. CDR3 nucleotides: TGTGCCACCTCCCTAGTGGGGATAAGCACAGATACGCAGTATTTT. Its translation is CATSLVGISTDTQYF. Full variable domain (missing parts from reference TRBV5-6 and TRBJ2-3): DAGVTQSPTHLIKTRGQQVTLRCSPKSGHDTVSWYQQALGQGPQFIFQYYEEEERQRGNFPDRFSGHQFPNYSSELNVNALLLGDSALYLCATSLVGISTDTQYFGPGTRLTVL.

The chain combines TRBV12-3 or TRBV12-4 with TRBJ1-4; tentative D call: TRBD1 (6 bases). With 3 bases removed from V and 5 bases from J, the gap between germline ends came to 13 bases. The CDR3 sequence is 15 residues long. The CDR3 nucleotides are TGTGCCAGCAGTTTGGTCGTAGGGGGAAATGAAAAACTGTTTTTT. Translating it yields CASSLVVGGNEKLFF.

In regard to this clonotype: A read error is possible here, since a much larger clone lies one base away. This rearrangement joins TRBV11-3 to TRBJ2-7, with a weak D call TRBD1 (6 bases). Germline V gene sequence: CDR1 SGHNT, CDR2 YENEEA. The CDR3 spans 16 residues. Trimming took off 1 base at V and 2 bases at J, with 15 bases between the two ends. In DNA, the CDR3 is TGTGCCAGCAGCTTAGGGCCGAGACAGGTGACCTACGAGCAGTACTTC. The encoded protein is CASSLGPRQVTYEQYF.

This clonotype has at least ten counts. V usage is TRBV5-1 and J usage is TRBJ2-4, with TRBD1 matching over 9 bases. This CDR3 region has 14 residues. V shed 2 bases, J shed 5 bases, and the junction held 2 bases outside the gene matches. Germline-derived CDR1 and CDR2 are SGHRS and YFSETQ. The CDR3 loop is CASSLGQGQNIQYF. For the CDR3, the DNA is TGCGCCAGCAGCTTAGGACAGGGGCAAAACATTCAGTACTTC.